This is a list of T cell receptor beta chains from one sample in a study of blood T cell repertoires in COVID-19. Assay used: immunoSEQ multiplex PCR; TCRdb lists only in-frame clones, some missing. The sample carries approximately 280,000 clones, less than 85% recorded once. Sequencing was done on a sample of PBMCs or T cells enriched from blood (not recorded which). Receptors were obtained from a woman aged 45-65 years who had recovered from COVID-19. Both conserved end residues are part of each CDR3. D genes are given only for firm matches. Where a row states a size, it is once, few, many or the class of an expanded clone; other rows omit it.

d_call	v_call	j_call	clone_size	cdr3_aa	cdr3_nt
NA	TRBV7-8	TRBJ2-7	NA	CASSLQSGFSYEQYF	TGTGCCAGCAGCCTCCAGAGCGGGTTCTCCTACGAGCAGTACTTC
NA	TRBV7-8	TRBJ2-1	NA	CASSLGRGAEQFF	TGTGCCAGCAGCTTAGGCCGGGGAGCTGAGCAGTTCTTC
TRBD2	TRBV10-2	TRBJ2-3	once	CATRTSGNTDTQYF	TGCGCCACAAGGACTAGCGGGAACACAGATACGCAGTATTTT
NA	TRBV7-2	TRBJ2-1	NA	CASSLAAGYNEQFF	TGTGCCAGCAGCTTAGCAGCCGGCTACAATGAGCAGTTCTTC
NA	TRBV5-1	TRBJ2-1	NA	CASSFLGLTVPTANEQFF	TGCGCCAGCAGCTTCCTGGGCCTGACAGTGCCCACGGCAAATGAGCAGTTCTTC
NA	TRBV19	TRBJ1-1	NA	CASSIADTNTEAFF	TGTGCCAGTAGTATTGCAGATACGAACACTGAAGCTTTCTTT
NA	TRBV18	TRBJ2-7	NA	CASSPQQGDYEQYF	TGTGCCAGCTCACCACAACAGGGAGACTACGAGCAGTACTTC
TRBD1	TRBV29-1	TRBJ1-4	NA	CSVEDPSGGGNEKLFF	TGCAGCGTTGAAGATCCTTCAGGGGGTGGTAATGAAAAACTGTTTTTT
NA	TRBV28	TRBJ2-7	NA	CASSLRGSEQYF	TGTGCCAGCAGTTTACGGGGGTCAGAGCAGTACTTC
TRBD1	TRBV5-1	TRBJ2-2	NA	CASSSGPGTGPTGELFF	TGCGCCAGCAGCTCGGGACCCGGGACAGGGCCGACCGGGGAGCTGTTTTTT
NA	TRBV9	TRBJ2-7	few	CASSVGDSLYEQYF	TGTGCCAGCAGCGTAGGAGACAGCCTCTACGAGCAGTACTTC
NA	TRBV4-2	TRBJ1-2	few	CASRRIQAGNYGYTF	TGTGCCAGCCGAAGGATACAGGCGGGGAACTATGGCTACACCTTC
TRBD1	TRBV19	TRBJ1-6	NA	CAGTGASNSPLHF	TGTGCCGGGACAGGGGCCTCCAATTCACCCCTCCACTTT
NA	TRBV21-1	TRBJ1-2	few	CASSKTRDTANYGYTF	TGTGCCAGCAGCAAAACCCGGGACACTGCTAACTATGGCTACACCTTC
TRBD2	TRBV7-3	TRBJ2-3	NA	CASSLNPSGGTYGGADTQYF	TGTGCCAGCAGCTTAAACCCTAGCGGGGGCACTTATGGGGGCGCAGATACGCAGTATTTT
TRBD1	TRBV24-1	TRBJ2-3	NA	CATSDLQGVTDTQYF	TGTGCCACCAGTGATTTGCAGGGGGTCACAGATACGCAGTATTTT
TRBD1	TRBV5-4	TRBJ2-7	NA	CASSLGGTGIVTYEQYF	TGTGCCAGCAGCTTGGGGGGGACAGGGATAGTTACCTACGAGCAGTACTTC
NA	TRBV19	TRBJ1-2	NA	CASSMGIRQQIYGYTF	TGTGCCAGTAGTATGGGGATCCGACAGCAAATCTATGGCTACACCTTC
NA	TRBV19	TRBJ2-5	NA	CASSEYRKETQYF	TGTGCCAGTAGTGAGTACAGGAAAGAGACCCAGTACTTC